These 8 T cell receptor beta chains originate from one sample sequenced in a study of CD8 T cells in ankylosing spondylitis. Their recognized antigens are unknown. TCRdb re-called the 5' RACE reads through MiXCR, storing one row per CDR3 protein. Of 400,000 to 450,000 distinct CDR3 sequences in the sample, 15% to 20% are singletons; the top ten hold over 1%. Notes on the study in general: Typical of ankylosing spondylitis blood, it appeared, was a TCR beta motif of under 10 highly homologous variants.

The sample comprised blood, either unsorted or a sorted T cell fraction (not recorded which). Every receptor here comes from a male donor with ankylosing spondylitis.

The J gene is TRBJ2-1, the V gene TRBV6-5, with D maybe TRBD2 (6 bases). Germline V gene lookup returns CDR1 MNHEY and CDR2 SVGAGI. Trimming shortened V by 0 bases and J by 8 bases, and 17 bases separated the two germline ends. This CDR3 is built from 16 residues. The DNA for the CDR3 is TGTGCCAGCAGTTACTCGGGGGGACCAGCCAACCATGAGCAGTTCTTC. Residues: CASSYSGGPANHEQFF.

The gene calls are TRBV5-1 and TRBJ2-1; 8 positions agree with TRBD2. Germline trimming cut 4 bases from V and 3 bases from J; bases unmatched to any gene: 9. Germline lookup yields CDR1 SGHRS and CDR2 YFSETQ. The CDR3 is 16 residues long. This chain's CDR3 is CASSAGGVPFYNEQFF. Written as DNA, the CDR3 is TGCGCCAGCAGCGCCGGGGGGGTGCCATTCTACAATGAGCAGTTCTTC.

The table lists this clonotype with a few counts. The chain uses TRBV4-2 and TRBJ1-2, with a tentative D call TRBD1 (6 bases). The CDR3 consists of 16 residues. CDR1 and CDR2 from the germline V gene are LGHNA and YNFKEQ. Trimming removed 0 bases at V and 2 bases at J, with 13 bases between. The CDR3 loop is CASSQEQDRFNYGYTF. For the CDR3, the DNA is TGTGCCAGCAGCCAAGAGCAGGACAGATTCAACTATGGCTACACCTTC.

V gene TRBV5-1 combines with J gene TRBJ1-2, with a possible D match to TRBD1 (5 bases). The CDR3 runs to 14 residues. Trimming shortened V by 4 bases and J by 8 bases, and 18 bases separated the two germline ends. Germline CDR1 is SGHRS and CDR2 is YFSETQ. Here the CDR3 reads CASSEGHQVGGYTF. The CDR3, as DNA: TGCGCCAGCAGCGAAGGACACCAAGTAGGCGGCTACACCTTC. The whole variable domain, remainder taken from reference TRBV5-1 and TRBJ1-2, is KAGVTQTPRYLIKTRGQQVTLSCSPISGHRSVSWYQQTPGQGLQFLFEYFSETQRNKGNFPGRFSGRQFSNSRSEMNVSTLELGDSALYLCASSEGHQVGGYTFGSGTRLTVV.

In this sample, this clonotype turned up a few times. The genes are TRBV28 and TRBJ1-1; TRBD1 matches at 8 bases. With V trimmed by 7 bases and J by 4 bases, 11 bases remained unmatched. Germline assignment: CDR1 MDHEN and CDR2 SYDVKM. The CDR3 length is 15 residues. The CDR3 region has the DNA TGTGCCAGCAAACCCAAGACAGGGGTGAGCACTGAAGCTTTCTTT. This translates into CASKPKTGVSTEAFF.

In regard to this clonotype: This could be a read error, since a much larger clone is one nucleotide away. This chain joins TRBV24-1 and TRBJ2-7; 9 bases line up with TRBD1. There are 16 residues in the CDR3. Germline assignment: CDR1 KGHDR and CDR2 SFDVKD. CDR3 in amino acids: CATSDGTGMFPYEQCF. The DNA of the CDR3 is TGTGCCACCAGTGATGGGACAGGGATGTTTCCCTACGAGCAGTGCTTC.

In its sample, this clonotype was seen a few times. The chain joins TRBV7-2 to TRBJ1-5, with TRBD1 as a possible D gene (5 bases). The CDR3 runs to 15 residues. Germline CDR1 SGHTA, CDR2 FQGNSA. V was shortened by 6 bases and J by 10 bases, with 22 bases between the two germline ends. CDR3 in amino acids: CASSISGPTGGPQHF. The CDR3 nucleotides read TGTGCCAGCAGTATTTCAGGGCCGACCGGGGGACCCCAGCATTTT.

The chain links TRBV20-1 to TRBJ1-1; weak D call: TRBD1 (6 bases). Germline lookup yields CDR1 DFQATT and CDR2 SNEGSKA (reference sequence). The CDR3 has 12 amino acids. V was trimmed by 0 bases and J by 7 bases, leaving 9 bases between them. DNA of the CDR3: TGCAGTGCTAGAGAGGGGGCAGTTGAAGCTTTCTTT. Translation gives CSAREGAVEAFF.